This TCR beta chain appears in the sequencing data of a study of T cell repertoires in aging, cancer and after chemotherapy. Overall study: Repeat sampling of healthy donors over several months to years showed clear clonal overlap. Study results and caveats: Healthy donors lost TCR diversity with age mainly through richness, cancer patients through richness and evenness. No conclusions about immunological memory after chemotherapy can be drawn from the repertoire data.

This clonotype was counted only a few times. What it binds is not known. The template was genomic DNA from peripheral blood, not RNA. Multiplex touch-down PCR with TRB-A/B primers amplified rearranged V-D-J TRB sequences. TCRdb fed the multiplex PCR reads into MiXCR, producing one record per CDR3 protein. The table includes thousands of distinct CDR3 sequences, less than 45% detected once. The CDR3 has 12 amino acids. Trimming pared 5 bases from V and 10 bases from J, leaving 14 bases between. Germline V gene lookup returns CDR1 MNHEY and CDR2 SVGAGI. Sample: blood. This sequence joins TRBV6-5 and TRBJ1-1; a possible D gene is TRBD1 (6 bases). The receptor comes from a human donor in good health. CDR3 in amino acids: CASSTEGGPAFF. CDR3 nucleotide sequence: TGTGCCAGCAGTACTGAGGGGGGGCCAGCTTTCTTT.